The 5 T cell receptor beta chains below all came from one sample that was sequenced in a study of neurological immune-mediated disorders. TCRdb itself ran the 5' RACE reads through MiXCR, one entry per CDR3 protein. The sample has about 89,000 distinct CDR3 sequences; roughly 2.6% are singletons. Sequencing input: PBMCs. The receptors stem from a woman in her twenties or thirties with multiple sclerosis.

There are many counts of this clonotype. The V gene is TRBV5-1, the J gene TRBJ2-1; 8 bases fit TRBD2. CDR3 size: 16 residues. Germline-derived CDR1 and CDR2 are SGHRS and YFSETQ. V gave up 6 bases and J gave up 0 bases; unmatched junction bases: 8. CDR3 DNA sequence: TGCGCCAGCATCCCCGTAGCGGGGAGCTCCTACAATGAGCAGTTCTTC. Residues: CASIPVAGSSYNEQFF.

This clonotype came up many times. The chain carries TRBV3-1 and TRBJ1-1; 9 bases map to TRBD1. The CDR3 contains 12 residues. The germline gives CDR1 LGHDT, CDR2 YNNKEL (reference sequence). The J segment lost 10 bases and the V segment lost 4 bases, leaving 4 bases of the junction unmatched. The CDR3: CASSRSDRGAFF. In nucleotides, the CDR3 is TGTGCCAGCAGCCGTTCGGACAGGGGAGCTTTCTTT.

There are many counts of this clonotype. The chain links TRBV12-3 or TRBV12-4 to TRBJ2-3, with TRBD2 matching over 7 bases. Unmatched junction bases numbered 4, after V lost 2 bases and J lost 2 bases. This CDR3 has 15 amino acids. CDR3: CASSLQLAVTDTQYF. The CDR3 DNA reads as TGTGCCAGCAGTTTACAGCTAGCGGTCACAGATACGCAGTATTTT.

At least ten counts were recorded for this clonotype. The chain links TRBV10-3 to TRBJ1-2; D may be TRBD1 (5 bases). V shed 4 bases and J shed 3 bases, with 18 bases lying between them. The CDR3 contains 16 residues. Germline V gene data show CDR1 as ENHRY and CDR2 as SYGVKD. The CDR3 DNA sequence: TGTGCCATCAGTGCTTTGGATGGAGGGGAAGACTATGGCTACACCTTC. Protein: CAISALDGGEDYGYTF.

This clonotype showed up many times. The rearrangement joins TRBV20-1 to TRBJ2-1; 7 bases fit TRBD2. Germline CDR1 reads DFQATT; CDR2 reads SNEGSKA (reference sequence). CDR3 length equals 15 residues. The V and J ends lost 3 bases and 7 bases, in that order; junction bases with no gene match: 12. The CDR3 DNA is TGCAGTGCTAGCGCGGGGGAGGGAGTCAGGAATGAGCAGTTCTTC. Protein: CSASAGEGVRNEQFF.